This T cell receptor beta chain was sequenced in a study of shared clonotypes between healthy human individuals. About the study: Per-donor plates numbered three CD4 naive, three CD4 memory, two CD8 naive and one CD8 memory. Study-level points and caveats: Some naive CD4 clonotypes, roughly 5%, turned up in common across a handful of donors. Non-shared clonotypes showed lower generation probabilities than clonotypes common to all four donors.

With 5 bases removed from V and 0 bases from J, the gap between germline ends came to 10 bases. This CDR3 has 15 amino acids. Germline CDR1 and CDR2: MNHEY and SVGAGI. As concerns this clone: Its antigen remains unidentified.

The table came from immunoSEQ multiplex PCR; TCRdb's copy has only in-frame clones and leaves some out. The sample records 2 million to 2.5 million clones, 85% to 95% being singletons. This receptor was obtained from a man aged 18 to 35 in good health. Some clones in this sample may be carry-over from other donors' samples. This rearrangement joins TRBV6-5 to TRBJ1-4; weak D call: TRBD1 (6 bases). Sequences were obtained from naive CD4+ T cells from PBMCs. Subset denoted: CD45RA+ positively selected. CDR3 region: CASSQGTATNEKLFF. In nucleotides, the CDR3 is TGTGCCAGCAGTCAGGGGACCGCAACTAATGAAAAACTGTTTTTT.